Below, 14 T cell receptor beta chains from the same sample are listed, as sequenced in a study of early T cells in non-severe SARS-CoV-2 infection. TCRdb fed the 5' RACE reads into MiXCR, producing one record per CDR3 protein. The sample consists of over 85,000 distinct CDR3 sequences, 10% to 15% of them appearing once. Here the sequenced sample was whole blood, taken at baseline. These receptors came from an adult who was a healthcare worker with PCR-confirmed SARS-CoV-2 infection or an uninfected control (not recorded which).

This sequence joins TRBV9 and TRBJ2-5; tentatively, D is TRBD1 (6 bases). Germline V gene data show CDR1 as SGDLS and CDR2 as YYNGEE. The CDR3 loop spans 12 amino acids. The ends were cut back, 4 bases at V and 5 bases at J, with 9 bases in the middle. This chain's CDR3 is CASSLRGETQYF. As DNA, the CDR3 is TGTGCCAGCAGCCTAAGGGGGGAGACCCAGTACTTC.

This clonotype was observed a handful of times. The chain employs TRBV28 and TRBJ2-4, with D uncertain. This CDR3 region has 15 residues. With 5 bases removed from V and 1 base from J, the gap between germline ends came to 12 bases. CDR1 and CDR2 from the germline V gene are MDHEN and SYDVKM. CDR3 nucleotides: TGTGCCAGCAGTCCCCTCAGAGAGGCCAAAAACATTCAGTACTTC. It encodes CASSPLREAKNIQYF.

This clonotype came up a few times. The gene calls are TRBV20-1 and TRBJ2-4, with no clear D. Germline loops: CDR1 DFQATT, CDR2 SNEGSKA (reference sequence). The CDR3 loop spans 18 amino acids. Deletions cut 3 bases from V and 0 bases from J, with 21 bases between. CDR3 in DNA: TGCAGTGCTAGTGAATTTGGTGCAGCTGGCCTAGCCAAAAACATTCAGTACTTC. It codes for CSASEFGAAGLAKNIQYF.

V and J are TRBV11-1 and TRBJ1-2; perhaps TRBD1 as D (6 bases). The CDR3 runs 15 residues. Per germline, CDR1 SGHAT and CDR2 FQDESV (reference sequence). Trimming removed 3 bases from V and 6 bases from J, with 17 bases in between. CDR3 in amino acids: CASSFPGQTRDGYTF. CDR3 sequence (DNA): TGTGCCAGCAGCTTCCCTGGACAGACCAGGGATGGCTACACCTTC.

This clonotype occurred many times. The chain is built from TRBV20-1 and TRBJ1-2; D gene unclear. The CDR3 totals 11 residues. Between the trimmed V and J ends, which lost 3 bases and 8 bases, there was a span of 10 bases. Germline-derived CDR1 and CDR2 are DFQATT and SNEGSKA (reference sequence). Here the CDR3 reads CSASVAAGYTF. The CDR3 nucleotides read TGCAGTGCTAGTGTGGCTGCCGGCTACACCTTC.

This clonotype was seen only a few times. J is TRBJ2-3 and V is TRBV24-1; 15 bases map to TRBD2. Germline trimming cut 5 bases from V and 2 bases from J; bases unmatched to any gene: 4. The germline gives CDR1 KGHDR, CDR2 SFDVKD. The CDR3 loop spans 17 amino acids. CDR3 nucleotide sequence: TGTGCCACCAGTGCCCGGACTAGCGGGAGGGACACAGATACGCAGTATTTT. Its protein product is CATSARTSGRDTDTQYF.

DNA of the CDR3: TGCAGTGCCGCCCGGACCGGGGAGGGCGAGCAGTTCTTC. Its translation: CSAARTGEGEQFF. The chain joins TRBV20-1 to TRBJ2-1; the match to TRBD2 covers 7 bases. CDR1 and CDR2 (germline): DFQATT, SNEGSKA (reference sequence). The CDR3 is 13 residues long. V was clipped by 6 bases and J by 10 bases; unmatched bases: 12.

The chain couples TRBV2 to TRBJ1-1, with D possibly TRBD1 on 6 matching bases. The CDR3 loop spans 13 amino acids. The germline V gene has CDR1 SNHLY and CDR2 FYNNEI. V shed 6 bases and J shed 1 base, with 9 bases lying between them. CDR3 nucleotide sequence: TGTGCCAGCAGGGGGGCTTCGAACACTGAAGCTTTCTTT. It encodes CASRGASNTEAFF.

This clonotype was seen a handful of times. This chain joins TRBV30 and TRBJ2-7; 9 positions match TRBD2. This CDR3 spans 13 amino acids. CDR1 is GTSNPN, CDR2 SVGIG, per germline (reference sequence). J gave up 5 bases and V 1 base, and 3 bases lay outside the gene matches. Here the CDR3 reads CAWSGGRVHEQYF. As DNA, the CDR3 is TGTGCCTGGAGTGGCGGGAGGGTCCACGAGCAGTACTTC.

This clonotype was picked up many times. This chain uses TRBV5-1 with TRBJ2-3; D is undetermined. Germline-derived CDR1 and CDR2 are SGHRS and YFSETQ. Trimming removed 6 bases from V and 2 bases from J, with 13 bases in between. This CDR3 has 14 residues. CDR3 region: CASMAALLTDTQYF. CDR3 in DNA: TGCGCCAGCATGGCAGCGCTACTCACAGATACGCAGTATTTT.

This clonotype was seen more than once but under ten times. The chain has TRBV28 and TRBJ1-6; 10 positions match TRBD1. This CDR3 is 16 amino acids long. With 4 bases clipped from V and 5 bases from J, the junction kept 5 bases outside the gene matches. Germline V lookup: CDR1 MDHEN, CDR2 SYDVKM. The CDR3 protein is CASSSPGTGDNSPLHF. Written as DNA, the CDR3 is TGTGCCAGCAGTTCCCCCGGGACAGGGGATAATTCACCCCTCCACTTT.

There are a few counts of this clonotype. The chain recombines TRBV11-2 with TRBJ2-5, with D unclear. The V end was cut by 1 base, the J end by 7 bases, with 13 bases between. Germline V CDR1 and CDR2: SGHAT, FQNNGV. This CDR3 contains 14 residues. The CDR3 loop reads CASSLAQYKMTQYF. CDR3 nucleotide sequence: TGTGCCAGCAGCTTAGCCCAATACAAGATGACCCAGTACTTC. Variable domain in full (rest from reference TRBV11-2 and TRBJ2-5): EAGVAQSPRYKIIEKRQSVAFWCNPISGHATLYWYQQILGQGPKLLIQFQNNGVVDDSQLPKDRFSAERLKGVDSTLKIQPAKLEDSAVYLCASSLAQYKMTQYFGPGTRLLVL.

The table lists this clonotype with many counts. The CDR3: CASGQGSQSEKLFF. The CDR3 DNA reads TGTGCCAGCGGCCAGGGGAGCCAGTCTGAAAAACTGTTTTTT. The genes are TRBV12-3 or TRBV12-4 and TRBJ1-4; D may be TRBD1 (6 bases). This CDR3 contains 14 residues. V was clipped by 8 bases and J by 7 bases, with 17 bases between them.

The chain links TRBV7-3 to TRBJ2-3, with a tentative D call TRBD2 (5 bases). Germline V lookup: CDR1 SGHTA, CDR2 FQGTGA. The V and J ends lost 3 bases and 6 bases respectively, with 7 bases between them. This CDR3 comprises 12 residues. CDR3 nucleotide sequence: TGTGCCAGCAGCTTCCCGGGGGATACGCAGTATTTT. It is translated as CASSFPGDTQYF. Combining the CDR3 with reference TRBV7-3 and TRBJ2-3 gives the whole variable domain GAGVSQTPSNKVTEKGKYVELRCDPISGHTALYWYRQSLGQGPEFLIYFQGTGAADDSGLPNDRFFAVRPEGSVSTLKIQRTERGDSAVYLCASSFPGDTQYFGPGTRLTVL.